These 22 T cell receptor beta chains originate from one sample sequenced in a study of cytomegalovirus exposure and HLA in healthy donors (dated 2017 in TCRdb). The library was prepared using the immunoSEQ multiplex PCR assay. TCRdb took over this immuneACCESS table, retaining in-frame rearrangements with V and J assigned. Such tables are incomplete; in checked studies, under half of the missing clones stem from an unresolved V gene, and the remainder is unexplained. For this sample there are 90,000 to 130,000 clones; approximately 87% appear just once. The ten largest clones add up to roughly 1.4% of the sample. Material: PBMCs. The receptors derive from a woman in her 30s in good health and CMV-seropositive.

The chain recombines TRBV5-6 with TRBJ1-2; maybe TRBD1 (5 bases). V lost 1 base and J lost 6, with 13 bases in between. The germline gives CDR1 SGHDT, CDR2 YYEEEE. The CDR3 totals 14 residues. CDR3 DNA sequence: TGTGCCAGCAGCTTGATCCAGGGCATCAATGGCTACACCTTC. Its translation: CASSLIQGINGYTF.

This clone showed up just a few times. CDR3 DNA sequence: TGTGCCAGCAGTGGGGGCCTATTCTACAGGGATGGAGAGACCCAGTACTTC. Its translation: CASSGGLFYRDGETQYF. The chain links TRBV6-1 to TRBJ2-5; D is possibly TRBD1 (6 bases). The length of the CDR3 is 17 residues. Germline-derived CDR1 and CDR2 are MNHNS and SASEGT. With 4 bases removed from V and 4 bases from J, the gap between germline ends came to 22 bases.

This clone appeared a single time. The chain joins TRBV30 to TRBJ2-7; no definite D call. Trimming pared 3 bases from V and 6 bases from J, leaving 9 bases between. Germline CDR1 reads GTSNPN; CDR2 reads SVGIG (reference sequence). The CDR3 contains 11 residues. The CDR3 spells CAWRYNREQYF. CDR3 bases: TGTGCCTGGAGGTACAATCGCGAGCAGTACTTC.

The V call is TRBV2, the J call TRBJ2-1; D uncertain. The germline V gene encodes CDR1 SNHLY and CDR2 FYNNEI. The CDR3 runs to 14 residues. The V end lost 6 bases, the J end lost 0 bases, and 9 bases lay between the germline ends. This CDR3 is CASRSTTSYNEQFF. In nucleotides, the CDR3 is TGTGCCAGCAGATCCACAACCTCCTACAATGAGCAGTTCTTC.

CDR3 DNA sequence: TGTGCCAGCAGCACCGACAGGCGGTTGGCCGGGGAGCTGTTTTTT. Translating gives CASSTDRRLAGELFF. The chain couples TRBV7-8 to TRBJ2-2; TRBD1 might be the D (6 bases). The CDR3 is 15 residues long. CDR1 is SGHVS, CDR2 FQNEAQ, per germline. The V end lost 5 bases, the J end lost 6 bases, and 16 bases lay between the germline ends.

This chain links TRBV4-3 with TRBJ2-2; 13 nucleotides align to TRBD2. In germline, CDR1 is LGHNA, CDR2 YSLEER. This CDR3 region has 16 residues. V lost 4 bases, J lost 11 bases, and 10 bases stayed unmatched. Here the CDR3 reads CASSPLAGGPVRELFF. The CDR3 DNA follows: TGCGCCAGCAGCCCACTAGCGGGGGGGCCGGTTAGAGAGCTGTTTTTT.

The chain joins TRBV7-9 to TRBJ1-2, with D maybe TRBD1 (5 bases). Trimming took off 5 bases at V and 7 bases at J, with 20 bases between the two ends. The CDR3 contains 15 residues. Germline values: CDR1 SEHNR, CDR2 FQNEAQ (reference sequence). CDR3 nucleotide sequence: TGTGCCAGCAGCCAAAGCAGGGAATGGGGATCTGGCTACACCTTC. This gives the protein CASSQSREWGSGYTF. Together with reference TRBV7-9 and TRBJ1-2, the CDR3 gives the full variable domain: DTGVSQNPRHKITKRGQNVTFRCDPISEHNRLYWYRQTLGQGPEFLTYFQNEAQLEKSRLLSDRFSAERPKGSFSTLEIQRTEQGDSAMYLCASSQSREWGSGYTFGSGTRLTVV.

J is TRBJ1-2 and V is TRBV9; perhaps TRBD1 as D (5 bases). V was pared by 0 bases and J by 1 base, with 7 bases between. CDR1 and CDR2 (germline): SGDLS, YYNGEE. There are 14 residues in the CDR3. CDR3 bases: TGTGCCAGCAGCGTAGGGGGCGGTAACTATGGCTACACCTTC. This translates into CASSVGGGNYGYTF.

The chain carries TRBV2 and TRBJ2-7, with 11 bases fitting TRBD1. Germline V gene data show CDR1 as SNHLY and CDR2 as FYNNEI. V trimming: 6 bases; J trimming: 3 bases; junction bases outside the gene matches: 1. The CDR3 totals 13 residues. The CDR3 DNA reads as TGTGCCAGCAGGGGGACAGGGGGCTACGAGCAGTACTTC. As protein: CASRGTGGYEQYF.

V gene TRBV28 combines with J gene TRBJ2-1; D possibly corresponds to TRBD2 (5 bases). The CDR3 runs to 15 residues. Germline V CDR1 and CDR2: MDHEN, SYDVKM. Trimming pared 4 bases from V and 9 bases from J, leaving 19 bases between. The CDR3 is CASSSPSWGEGEQFF. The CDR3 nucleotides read TGTGCCAGCAGTTCGCCTAGCTGGGGAGAGGGTGAGCAGTTCTTC.

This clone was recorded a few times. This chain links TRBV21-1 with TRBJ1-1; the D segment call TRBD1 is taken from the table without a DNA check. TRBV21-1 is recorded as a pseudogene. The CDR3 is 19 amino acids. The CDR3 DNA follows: TGTGCCAGCAGCAAAGGCCGACACAGGGGTCACGTCGTGAACACTGAAGCTTTCTTT. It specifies CASSKGRHRGHVVNTEAFF.

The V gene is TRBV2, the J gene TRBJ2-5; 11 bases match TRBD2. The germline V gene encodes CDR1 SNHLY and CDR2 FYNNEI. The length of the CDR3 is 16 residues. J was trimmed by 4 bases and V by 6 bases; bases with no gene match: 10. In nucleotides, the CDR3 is TGTGCCAGCAGCATTAGCGGGGGGGCTCCTCGAGAGACCCAGTACTTC. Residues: CASSISGGAPRETQYF.

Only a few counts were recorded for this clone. The CDR3 DNA sequence: TGTGCCAGCAGGGGGCCGTACGAGCAGTACTTC. Protein: CASRGPYEQYF. The chain combines TRBV6-5 with TRBJ2-7, with D possibly TRBD1 on 5 matching bases. CDR1 and CDR2 from the germline V gene are MNHEY and SVGAGI. V lost 6 bases and J 4 bases, leaving 7 bases between the germline ends. The CDR3 is made up of 11 amino acids.

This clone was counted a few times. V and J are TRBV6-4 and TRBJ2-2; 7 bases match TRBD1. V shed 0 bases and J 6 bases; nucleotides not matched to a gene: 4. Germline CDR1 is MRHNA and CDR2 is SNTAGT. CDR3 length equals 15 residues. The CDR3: CASSDSPGGAGELFF. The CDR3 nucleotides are TGTGCCAGCAGTGACTCCCCAGGGGGTGCCGGGGAGCTGTTTTTT.

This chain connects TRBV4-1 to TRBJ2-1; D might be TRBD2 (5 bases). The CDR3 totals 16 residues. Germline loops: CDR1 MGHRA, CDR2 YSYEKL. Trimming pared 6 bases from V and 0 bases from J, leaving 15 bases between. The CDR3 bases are TGCGCCAGCAGTCCAATCGAGCGGAGCTCCTACAATGAGCAGTTCTTC. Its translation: CASSPIERSSYNEQFF.

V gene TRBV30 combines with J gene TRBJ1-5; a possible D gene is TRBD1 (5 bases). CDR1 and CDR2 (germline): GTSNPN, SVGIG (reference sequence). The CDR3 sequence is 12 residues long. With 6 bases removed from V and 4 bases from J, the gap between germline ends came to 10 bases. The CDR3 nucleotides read TGTGCCTGTGACAGACCAAATCAGCCCCAGCATTTT. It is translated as CACDRPNQPQHF.

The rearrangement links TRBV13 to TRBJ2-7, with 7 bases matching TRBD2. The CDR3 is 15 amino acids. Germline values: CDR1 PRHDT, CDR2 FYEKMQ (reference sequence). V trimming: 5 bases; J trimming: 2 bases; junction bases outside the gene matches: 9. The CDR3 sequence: CASSPSGAGPYEQYF. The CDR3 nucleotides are TGTGCCAGCAGCCCGAGCGGGGCAGGGCCCTACGAGCAGTACTTC. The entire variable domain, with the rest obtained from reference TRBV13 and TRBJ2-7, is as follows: AAGVIQSPRHLIKEKRETATLKCYPIPRHDTVYWYQQGPGQDPQFLISFYEKMQSDKGSIPDRFSAQQFSDYHSELNMSSLELGDSALYFCASSPSGAGPYEQYFGPGTRLTVT.

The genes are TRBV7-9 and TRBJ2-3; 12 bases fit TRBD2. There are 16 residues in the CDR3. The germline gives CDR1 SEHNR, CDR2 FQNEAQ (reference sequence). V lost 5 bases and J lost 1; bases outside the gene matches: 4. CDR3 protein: CASSQSSGGGTDTQYF. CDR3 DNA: TGTGCCAGCAGCCAGTCTAGCGGGGGGGGCACAGATACGCAGTATTTT. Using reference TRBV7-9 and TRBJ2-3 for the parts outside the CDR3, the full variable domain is DTGVSQNPRHKITKRGQNVTFRCDPISEHNRLYWYRQTLGQGPEFLTYFQNEAQLEKSRLLSDRFSAERPKGSFSTLEIQRTEQGDSAMYLCASSQSSGGGTDTQYFGPGTRLTVL.

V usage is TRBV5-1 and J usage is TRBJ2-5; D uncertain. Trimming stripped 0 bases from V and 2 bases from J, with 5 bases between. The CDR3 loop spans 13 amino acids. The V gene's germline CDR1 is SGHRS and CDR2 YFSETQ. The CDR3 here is CASSLEQQETQYF. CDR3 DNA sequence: TGCGCCAGCAGCTTGGAACAGCAAGAGACCCAGTACTTC.

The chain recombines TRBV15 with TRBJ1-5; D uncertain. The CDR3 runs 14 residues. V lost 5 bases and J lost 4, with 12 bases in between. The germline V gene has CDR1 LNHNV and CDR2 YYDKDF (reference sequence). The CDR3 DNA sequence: TGTGCCACCAGCGGTCGGATGACTAATCAGCCCCAGCATTTT. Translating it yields CATSGRMTNQPQHF.

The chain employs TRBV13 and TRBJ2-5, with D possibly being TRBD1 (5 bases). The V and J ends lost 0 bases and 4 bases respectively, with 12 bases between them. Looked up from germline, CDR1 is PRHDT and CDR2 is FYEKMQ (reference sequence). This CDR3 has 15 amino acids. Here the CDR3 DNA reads TGTGCCAGCAGCTTAGGCCTAAATAGGGGAGAGACCCAGTACTTC. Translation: CASSLGLNRGETQYF.

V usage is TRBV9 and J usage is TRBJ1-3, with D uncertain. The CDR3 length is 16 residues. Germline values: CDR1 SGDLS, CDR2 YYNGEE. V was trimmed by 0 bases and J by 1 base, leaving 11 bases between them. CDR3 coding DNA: TGTGCCAGCAGCGTAGGGAGTGGGTCATCTGGAAACACCATATATTTT. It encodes CASSVGSGSSGNTIYF.